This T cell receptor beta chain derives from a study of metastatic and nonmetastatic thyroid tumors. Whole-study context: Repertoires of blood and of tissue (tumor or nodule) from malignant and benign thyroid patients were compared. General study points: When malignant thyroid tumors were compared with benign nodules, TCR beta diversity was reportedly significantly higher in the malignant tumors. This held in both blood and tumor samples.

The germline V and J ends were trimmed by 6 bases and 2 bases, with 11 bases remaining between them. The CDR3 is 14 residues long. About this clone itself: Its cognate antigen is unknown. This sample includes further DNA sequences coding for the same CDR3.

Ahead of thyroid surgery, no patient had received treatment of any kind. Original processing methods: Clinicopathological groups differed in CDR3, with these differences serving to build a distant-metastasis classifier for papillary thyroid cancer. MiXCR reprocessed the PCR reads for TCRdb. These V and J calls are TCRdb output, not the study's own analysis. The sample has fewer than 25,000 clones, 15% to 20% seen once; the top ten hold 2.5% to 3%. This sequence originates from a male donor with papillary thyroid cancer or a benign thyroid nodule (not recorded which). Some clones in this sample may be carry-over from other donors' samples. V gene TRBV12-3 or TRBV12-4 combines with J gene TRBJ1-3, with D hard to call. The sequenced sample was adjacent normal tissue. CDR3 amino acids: CASSLRVAGNTIYF. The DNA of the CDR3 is TGTGCCAGCAGCTTGAGGGTAGCTGGAAACACCATATATTTT.